The rows below give T cell receptor beta chains drawn from one sample of a study of cytomegalovirus exposure and HLA in healthy donors. The assay was immunoSEQ multiplex PCR, and TCRdb's table has in-frame clones only and misses some. The data hold about 160,000 clones, with around 83% observed a single time. The sample taken for sequencing was PBMCs. These TCRs come from a man aged 45 to 65 in good health and CMV-seropositive. Each CDR3 is given with its conserved first and last residue. The D gene is left open where the match is weak. Rows give clone size only sometimes, using once, few, many, or a class for an expanded clone.

j_call | v_call | d_call | clone_size | cdr3_aa | cdr3_nt
TRBJ1-5 | TRBV19 | TRBD1 | - | CASSMVGGNSNQPQHF | TGTGCCAGTAGTATGGTAGGGGGCAATAGCAATCAGCCCCAGCATTTT
TRBJ2-5 | TRBV4-2 | TRBD2 | - | CASRGETSGNQETQYF | TGTGCCAGCAGGGGGGAGACTAGCGGGAACCAAGAGACCCAGTACTTC
TRBJ2-5 | TRBV11-3 | TRBD1 | - | CASSVGTGGLETQYF | TGTGCCAGCAGCGTAGGGACAGGGGGCTTGGAGACCCAGTACTTC
TRBJ1-2 | TRBV11-2 | TRBD1 | once | CASSLSGTDYGYTF | TGTGCCAGCAGCTTATCCGGGACAGACTATGGCTACACCTTC
TRBJ2-5 | TRBV6-6 | TRBD2 | - | CASSYSREAETQYF | TGTGCCAGCAGTTACTCGCGGGAGGCGGAGACCCAGTACTTC
TRBJ2-7 | TRBV6-5 | - | once | CASSHRTRPYEQYF | TGTGCCAGCAGCCACAGGACCAGACCCTACGAGCAGTACTTC
TRBJ2-5 | TRBV13 | - | few | CASSLWRGQETQYF | TGTGCCAGCAGCTTATGGCGGGGCCAAGAGACCCAGTACTTC
TRBJ2-1 | TRBV7-7 | TRBD2 | few | CASSVGGGNEQFF | TGTGCCAGCAGCGTAGGCGGGGGAAATGAGCAGTTCTTC
TRBJ1-1 | TRBV6-5 | - | few | CASSPRAPNTEAFF | TGTGCCAGCAGTCCCAGGGCCCCGAACACTGAAGCTTTCTTT
TRBJ2-2 | TRBV28 | TRBD2 | - | CASRKLAGGTGELFF | TGTGCCAGCAGAAAACTAGCGGGGGGGACCGGGGAGCTGTTTTTT
TRBJ1-1 | TRBV5-5 | - | - | CASSLGWGGNTEAFF | TGTGCCAGCAGCTTGGGTTGGGGGGGGAACACTGAAGCTTTCTTT
TRBJ1-5 | TRBV15 | TRBD1 | - | CATSDTGGDQPQHF | TGTGCCACCAGCGACACAGGGGGCGATCAGCCCCAGCATTTT
TRBJ2-2 | TRBV11-1 | - | - | CASSFRARGVTGELFF | TGTGCCAGCAGCTTCAGGGCCAGGGGTGTCACCGGGGAGCTGTTTTTT
TRBJ2-7 | TRBV4-1 | - | once | CASSHAPGYEQYF | TGCGCCAGCAGCCACGCCCCGGGCTACGAGCAGTACTTC
TRBJ1-5 | TRBV14 | TRBD1 | - | CASSQATDRGDSNQPQHF | TGTGCCAGCAGCCAAGCGACAGACAGGGGAGATAGCAATCAGCCCCAGCATTTT
TRBJ1-4 | TRBV7-2 | TRBD1 | - | CASSSDAAGGNEKLFF | TGTGCCAGCAGCTCAGATGCAGCAGGGGGAAATGAAAAACTGTTTTTT
TRBJ2-5 | TRBV2 | - | - | CASRELIGVQETQYF | TGTGCCAGCAGGGAACTTATCGGGGTTCAAGAGACCCAGTACTTC